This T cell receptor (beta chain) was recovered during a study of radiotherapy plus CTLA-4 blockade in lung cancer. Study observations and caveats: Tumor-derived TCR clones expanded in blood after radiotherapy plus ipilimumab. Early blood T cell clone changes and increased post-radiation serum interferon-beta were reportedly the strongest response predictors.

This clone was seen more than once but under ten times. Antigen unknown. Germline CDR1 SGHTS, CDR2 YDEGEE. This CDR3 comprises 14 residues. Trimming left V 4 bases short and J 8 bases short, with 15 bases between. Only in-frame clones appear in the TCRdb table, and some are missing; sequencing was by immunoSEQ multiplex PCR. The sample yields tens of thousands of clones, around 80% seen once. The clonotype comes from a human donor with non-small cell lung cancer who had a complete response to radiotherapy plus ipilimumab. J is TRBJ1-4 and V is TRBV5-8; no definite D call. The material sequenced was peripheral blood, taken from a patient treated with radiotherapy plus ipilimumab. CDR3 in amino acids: CASSPGRNGEKLFF. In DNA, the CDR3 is TGTGCCAGCAGCCCAGGACGGAATGGGGAAAAACTGTTTTTT.